The 8 T cell receptor beta chains below were found in one sample sequenced in a study of PD-1 blockade in classical Hodgkin lymphoma. The assay was immunoSEQ multiplex PCR, and TCRdb's table has in-frame clones only and misses some. The data contain 35,000 to 45,000 clones, 80% to 90% of them singletons. Each patient relapsed following autologous stem cell transplantation, and prior brentuximab vedotin exposure differed. The source was peripheral blood mononuclear cells (PBMCs), collected before the second cycle of nivolumab. These receptors originate from a human donor with classical Hodgkin lymphoma.

This clone turned up a few times. The chain has TRBV30 and TRBJ1-1, with D perhaps TRBD1 (6 bases). CDR1 is GTSNPN and CDR2 is SVGIG in the germline V gene (reference sequence). The CDR3 consists of 14 residues. Trimming removed 8 bases from V and 0 bases from J, with 16 bases in between. CDR3 amino acids: CALWTVYMNTEAFF. The CDR3, as DNA: TGTGCCCTCTGGACAGTTTACATGAACACTGAAGCTTTCTTT.

The chain recombines TRBV2 with TRBJ2-5; 9 nucleotides match TRBD1. V dropped 5 bases and J dropped 5; count of bases not matched to a gene: 9. This CDR3 is built from 15 residues. CDR1 and CDR2 from the germline V gene are SNHLY and FYNNEI. The CDR3 bases are TGTGCCAGCAGTACCAATACAGGGGGCGGGGAGACCCAGTACTTC. It encodes CASSTNTGGGETQYF.

CDR3 sequence reads: CAWSGSRGASGNTIYF. Here the CDR3 DNA reads TGTGCCTGGAGTGGAAGCCGGGGGGCCTCTGGAAACACCATATATTTT. The chain employs TRBV30 and TRBJ1-3, with D perhaps TRBD1 (6 bases). CDR1 is GTSNPN and CDR2 is SVGIG in the germline V gene (reference sequence). V dropped 1 base and J dropped 0 bases, with 13 bases sitting between them. The CDR3 is made up of 16 amino acids.

The chain links TRBV7-9 to TRBJ2-5, with D possibly TRBD2 on 6 matching bases. The CDR3 consists of 14 residues. The V end lost 4 bases, the J end lost 2 bases, and 11 bases lay between the germline ends. The germline CDR1 and CDR2 sequences are SEHNR and FQNEAQ (reference sequence). For the CDR3, the DNA is TGTGCCAGCAGCTCGCCGGGAGTACAAGAGACCCAGTACTTC. Protein: CASSSPGVQETQYF.

J is TRBJ1-5 and V is TRBV6-6; 7 bases align to TRBD1. There are 13 residues in the CDR3. Trimming took 8 bases from V and 6 from J; bases not matched to a gene: 7. Germline CDR1 MNHNY, CDR2 SVGAGI (reference sequence). The CDR3 loop is CASGSDRTQPQHF. The CDR3 coding sequence is TGTGCCAGCGGGTCGGACAGGACTCAGCCCCAGCATTTT.

This clone was recorded once. The chain's CDR3 is CASSYSLQPVDEQYF. The CDR3 DNA reads as TGTGCCAGCAGTTACTCTCTCCAACCGGTCGACGAGCAGTACTTC. V and J are TRBV6-5 and TRBJ2-7, with no clear D. CDR1 and CDR2 from the germline V gene are MNHEY and SVGAGI. The CDR3 runs to 15 residues. Between the trimmed V and J ends, which lost 0 bases and 5 bases, there was a span of 14 bases.

The chain carries TRBV19 and TRBJ2-7; perhaps TRBD2 as D (5 bases). CDR1 LNHDA and CDR2 SQIVND come from the germline V gene (reference sequence). The CDR3 loop spans 16 amino acids. V lost 3 bases and J 5 bases, leaving 20 bases between the germline ends. Here the CDR3 DNA reads TGTGCCAGTAGTATTGTTCGGAGGCCCGACGTTGACGAGCAGTACTTC. Encoded protein: CASSIVRRPDVDEQYF.

The chain is built from TRBV5-1 and TRBJ1-1; D is unclear. Per the germline V gene, CDR1 is SGHRS and CDR2 is YFSETQ. V was trimmed by 1 base and J by 0 bases, leaving 4 bases between them. CDR3 length: 13 residues. The CDR3: CASSLTVNTEAFF. CDR3 nucleotide sequence: TGCGCCAGCAGCTTGACAGTGAACACTGAAGCTTTCTTT.